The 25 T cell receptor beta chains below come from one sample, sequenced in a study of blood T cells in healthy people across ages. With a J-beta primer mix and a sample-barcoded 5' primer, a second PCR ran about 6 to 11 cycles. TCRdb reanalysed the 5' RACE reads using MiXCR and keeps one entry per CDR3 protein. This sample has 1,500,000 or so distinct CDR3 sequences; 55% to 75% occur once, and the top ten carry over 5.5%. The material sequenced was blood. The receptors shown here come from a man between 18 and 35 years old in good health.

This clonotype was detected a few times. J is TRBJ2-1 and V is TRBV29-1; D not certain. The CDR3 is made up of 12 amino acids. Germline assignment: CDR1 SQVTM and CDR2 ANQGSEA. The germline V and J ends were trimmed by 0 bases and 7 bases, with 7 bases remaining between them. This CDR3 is CSVEDSGNEQFF. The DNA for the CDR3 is TGCAGCGTTGAAGATTCCGGGAATGAGCAGTTCTTC.

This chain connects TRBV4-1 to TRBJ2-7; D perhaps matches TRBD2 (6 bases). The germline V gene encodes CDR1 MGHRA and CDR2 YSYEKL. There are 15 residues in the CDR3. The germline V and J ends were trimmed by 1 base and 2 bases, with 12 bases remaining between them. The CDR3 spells CASSQATREAYEQYF. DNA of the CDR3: TGCGCCAGCAGCCAAGCGACCAGGGAGGCCTACGAGCAGTACTTC.

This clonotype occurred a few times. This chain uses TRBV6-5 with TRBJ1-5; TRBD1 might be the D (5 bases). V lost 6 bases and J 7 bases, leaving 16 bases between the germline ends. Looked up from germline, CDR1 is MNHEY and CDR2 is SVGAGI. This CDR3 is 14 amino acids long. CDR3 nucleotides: TGTGCCAGCAGGGATGGGGGAAATGGGCAGCCCCAGCATTTT. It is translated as CASRDGGNGQPQHF.

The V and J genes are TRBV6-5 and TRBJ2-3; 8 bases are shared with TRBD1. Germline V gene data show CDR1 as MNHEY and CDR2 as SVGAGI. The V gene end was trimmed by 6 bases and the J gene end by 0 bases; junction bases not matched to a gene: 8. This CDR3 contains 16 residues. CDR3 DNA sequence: TGTGCCAGCAGGACAAACCAGGGGGCGAGCACAGATACGCAGTATTTT. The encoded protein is CASRTNQGASTDTQYF.

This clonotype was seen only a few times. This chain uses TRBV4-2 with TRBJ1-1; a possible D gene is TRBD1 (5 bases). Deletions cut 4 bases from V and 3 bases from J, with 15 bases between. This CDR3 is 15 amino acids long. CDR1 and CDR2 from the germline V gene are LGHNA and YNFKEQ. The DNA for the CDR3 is TGTGCCAGCAGCCCCCCGGGGCGAATGGACACTGAAGCTTTCTTT. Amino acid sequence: CASSPPGRMDTEAFF.

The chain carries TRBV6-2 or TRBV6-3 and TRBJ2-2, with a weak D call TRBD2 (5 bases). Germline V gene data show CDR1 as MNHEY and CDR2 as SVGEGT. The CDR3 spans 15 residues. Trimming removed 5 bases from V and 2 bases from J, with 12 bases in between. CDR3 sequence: CASSNTRPNTGELFF. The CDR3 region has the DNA TGTGCCAGCAGTAACACTAGGCCAAACACCGGGGAGCTGTTTTTT.

The CDR3 reads CSATTAANYGYTF. CDR3 nucleotide sequence: TGCAGTGCTACGACAGCAGCTAACTATGGCTACACCTTC. This chain uses TRBV20-1 with TRBJ1-2; possible D gene TRBD1, 5 bases. V was clipped by 4 bases and J by 0 bases, with 9 bases between them. CDR3 size: 13 residues. The germline CDR1 and CDR2 sequences are DFQATT and SNEGSKA (reference sequence).

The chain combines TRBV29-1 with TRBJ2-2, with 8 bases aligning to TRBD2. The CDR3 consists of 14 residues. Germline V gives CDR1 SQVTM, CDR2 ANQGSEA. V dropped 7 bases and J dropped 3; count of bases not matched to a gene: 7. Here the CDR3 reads CSASGSYYTGELFF. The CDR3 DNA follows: TGCAGCGCCAGCGGGAGTTACTACACCGGGGAGCTGTTTTTT.

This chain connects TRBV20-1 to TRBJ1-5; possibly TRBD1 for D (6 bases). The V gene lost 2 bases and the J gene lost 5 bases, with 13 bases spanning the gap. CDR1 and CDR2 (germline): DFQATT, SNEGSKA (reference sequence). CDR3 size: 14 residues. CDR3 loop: CSARQGRGDQPQHF. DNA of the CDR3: TGCAGTGCTAGACAGGGGAGGGGAGATCAGCCCCAGCATTTT.

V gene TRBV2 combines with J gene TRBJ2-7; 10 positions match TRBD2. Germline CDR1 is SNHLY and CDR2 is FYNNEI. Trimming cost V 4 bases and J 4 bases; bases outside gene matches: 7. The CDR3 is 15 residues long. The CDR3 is CASSALLAGAYEQYF. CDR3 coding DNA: TGTGCCAGCAGTGCCTTGCTAGCGGGAGCGTACGAGCAGTACTTC.

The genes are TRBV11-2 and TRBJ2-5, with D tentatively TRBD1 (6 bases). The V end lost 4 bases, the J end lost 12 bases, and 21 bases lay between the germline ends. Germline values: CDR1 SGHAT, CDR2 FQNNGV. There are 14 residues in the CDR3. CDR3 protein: CASSSGTLDRIEYF. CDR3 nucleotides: TGTGCCAGCAGCTCCGGGACACTAGATAGAATTGAGTACTTC.

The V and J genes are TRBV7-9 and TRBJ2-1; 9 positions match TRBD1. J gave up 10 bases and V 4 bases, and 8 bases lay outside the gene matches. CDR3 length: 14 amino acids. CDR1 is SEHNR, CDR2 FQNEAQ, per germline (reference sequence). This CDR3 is CASSSPTGGFEQFF. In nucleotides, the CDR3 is TGTGCCAGCAGCTCCCCGACAGGGGGGTTCGAGCAGTTCTTC. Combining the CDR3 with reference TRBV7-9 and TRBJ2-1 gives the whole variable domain DTGVSQNPRHKITKRGQNVTFRCDPISEHNRLYWYRQTLGQGPEFLTYFQNEAQLEKSRLLSDRFSAERPKGSFSTLEIQRTEQGDSAMYLCASSSPTGGFEQFFGPGTRLTVL.

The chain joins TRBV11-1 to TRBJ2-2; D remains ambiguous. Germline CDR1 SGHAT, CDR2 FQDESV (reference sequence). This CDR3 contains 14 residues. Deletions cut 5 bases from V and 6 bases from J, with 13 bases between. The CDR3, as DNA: TGTGCCAGCAGCATCAGAGCCCCCCCCGGGGAGCTGTTTTTT. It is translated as CASSIRAPPGELFF.

The CDR3 sequence is CAISTSGGYNEQFF. The DNA of the CDR3 is TGTGCCATCAGTACTAGCGGGGGATACAATGAGCAGTTCTTC. The chain links TRBV10-3 to TRBJ2-1; 11 nucleotides match TRBD2. V was pared by 5 bases and J by 4 bases, with 1 base of the junction left unmatched. The germline V gene encodes CDR1 ENHRY and CDR2 SYGVKD. This CDR3 comprises 14 residues.

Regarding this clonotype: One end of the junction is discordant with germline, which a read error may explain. The CDR3 DNA follows: TGTGCCACCAGTGGCGGCACAGATGCGCAGTATTTT. It translates to CATSGGTDAQYF. J is TRBJ2-3 and V is TRBV24-1; no clear D. Germline lookup yields CDR1 KGHDR and CDR2 SFDVKD. The CDR3 extends over 12 amino acids.

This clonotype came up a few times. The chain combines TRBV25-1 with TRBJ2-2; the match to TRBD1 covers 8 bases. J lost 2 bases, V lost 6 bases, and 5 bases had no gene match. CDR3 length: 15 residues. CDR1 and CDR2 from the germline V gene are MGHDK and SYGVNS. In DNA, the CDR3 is TGTGCCAGCAGCACACAGGGGGGCAACACCGGGGAGCTGTTTTTT. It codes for CASSTQGGNTGELFF.

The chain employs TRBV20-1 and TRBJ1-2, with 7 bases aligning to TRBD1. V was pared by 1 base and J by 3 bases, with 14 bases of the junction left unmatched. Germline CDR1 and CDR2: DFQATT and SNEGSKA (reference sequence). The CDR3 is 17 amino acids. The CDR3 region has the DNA TGCAGTGCTAGAGGTGCAAGGGGGCGCAAGTTGGACTATGGCTACACCTTC. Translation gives CSARGARGRKLDYGYTF.

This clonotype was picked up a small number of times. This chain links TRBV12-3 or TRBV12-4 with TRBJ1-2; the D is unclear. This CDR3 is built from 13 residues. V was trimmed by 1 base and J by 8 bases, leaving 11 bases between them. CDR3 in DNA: TGTGCCAGCAGTTTAGGACTCGCAGGAGGCTACACCTTC. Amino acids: CASSLGLAGGYTF.

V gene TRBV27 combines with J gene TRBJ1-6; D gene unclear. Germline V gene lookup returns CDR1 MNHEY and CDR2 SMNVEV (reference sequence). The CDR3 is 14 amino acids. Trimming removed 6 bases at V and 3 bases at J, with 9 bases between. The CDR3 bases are TGTGCCAGCAGCGGGTCCTTCTATAATTCACCCCTCCACTTT. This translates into CASSGSFYNSPLHF.

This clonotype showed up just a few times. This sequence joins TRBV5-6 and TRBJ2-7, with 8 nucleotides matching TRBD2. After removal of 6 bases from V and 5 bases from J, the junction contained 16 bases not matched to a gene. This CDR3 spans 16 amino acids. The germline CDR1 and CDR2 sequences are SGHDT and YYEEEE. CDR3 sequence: CASTMSGTRGVHEQYF. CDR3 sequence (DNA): TGTGCCAGCACGATGTCCGGGACTAGGGGGGTCCACGAGCAGTACTTC.

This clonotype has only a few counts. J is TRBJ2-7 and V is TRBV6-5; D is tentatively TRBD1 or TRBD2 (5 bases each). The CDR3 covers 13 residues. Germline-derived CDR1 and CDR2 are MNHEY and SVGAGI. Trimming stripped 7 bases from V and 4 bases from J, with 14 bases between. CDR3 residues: CASTTFEGYEQYF. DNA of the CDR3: TGTGCCAGCACCACCTTCGAGGGGTACGAGCAGTACTTC.

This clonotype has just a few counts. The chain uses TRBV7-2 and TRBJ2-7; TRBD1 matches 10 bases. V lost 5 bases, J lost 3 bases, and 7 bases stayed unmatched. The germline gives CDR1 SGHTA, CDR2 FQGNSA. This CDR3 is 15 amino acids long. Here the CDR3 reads CASSQWTGGSYEQYF. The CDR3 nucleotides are TGTGCCAGCAGCCAGTGGACAGGGGGAAGCTACGAGCAGTACTTC.

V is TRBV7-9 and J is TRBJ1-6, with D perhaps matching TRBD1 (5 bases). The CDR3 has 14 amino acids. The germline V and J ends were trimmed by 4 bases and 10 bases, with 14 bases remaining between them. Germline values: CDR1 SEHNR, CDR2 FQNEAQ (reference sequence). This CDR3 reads CASSSYGTWSPLHF. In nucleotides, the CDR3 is TGTGCCAGCAGCTCCTACGGGACGTGGTCACCCCTCCACTTT.

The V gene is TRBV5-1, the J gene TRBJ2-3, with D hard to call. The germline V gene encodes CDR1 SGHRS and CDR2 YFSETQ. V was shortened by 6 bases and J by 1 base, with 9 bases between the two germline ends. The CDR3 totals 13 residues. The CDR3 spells CASKSRGTDTQYF. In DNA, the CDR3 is TGCGCCAGCAAATCCCGAGGCACAGATACGCAGTATTTT.

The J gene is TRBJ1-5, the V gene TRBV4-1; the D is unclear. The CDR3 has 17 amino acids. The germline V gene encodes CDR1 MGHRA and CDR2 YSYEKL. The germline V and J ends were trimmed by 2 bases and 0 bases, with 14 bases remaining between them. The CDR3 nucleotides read TGCGCCAGCAGCCAATGGGCCCCCGGGTCTAGCAATCAGCCCCAGCATTTT. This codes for CASSQWAPGSSNQPQHF.